The 7 T cell receptor beta chains below come from one sample, sequenced in a study of early T cells in non-severe SARS-CoV-2 infection. One entry per CDR3 protein, called by TCRdb with MiXCR from the 5' RACE reads. The sample includes 55,000 or so distinct CDR3 sequences, around 13% of them seen just once. Sequencing was carried out using whole blood. These receptors came from an adult who was a healthcare worker with PCR-confirmed SARS-CoV-2 infection or an uninfected control (not recorded which).

CDR3 DNA: TGTGCCAGCAGCTTAACCCCGGGGGCCGGCACAGATACGCAGTATTTT. Protein product: CASSLTPGAGTDTQYF. The genes are TRBV7-3 and TRBJ2-3; D is tentatively TRBD1 or TRBD2 (6 bases each). Between the trimmed V and J ends, which lost 0 bases and 1 base, there was a span of 11 bases. This CDR3 is 16 amino acids long. Germline CDR1 reads SGHTA; CDR2 reads FQGTGA.

This clonotype showed up many times. The chain uses TRBV11-2 and TRBJ2-5; 8 positions agree with TRBD2. Trimming took 2 bases from V and 6 from J; bases not matched to a gene: 8. CDR1 is SGHAT, CDR2 FQNNGV, per germline. This CDR3 spans 15 amino acids. CDR3 sequence: CASSLFSAGGQTQYF. The CDR3, as DNA: TGTGCCAGCAGCTTATTTAGTGCGGGAGGACAGACCCAGTACTTC.

The chain is built from TRBV7-2 and TRBJ2-2; 7 nucleotides match TRBD1. Germline CDR1 and CDR2: SGHTA and FQGNSA. Trimming at V came to 5 bases and at J to 0 bases, leaving 9 bases not matched to a gene. CDR3 length equals 17 residues. This CDR3 is CASSLRTGLTNTGELFF. As DNA, the CDR3 is TGTGCCAGCAGCCTGCGGACAGGCCTTACGAACACCGGGGAGCTGTTTTTT.

This clonotype has ten or more counts. The chain uses TRBV6-6 and TRBJ1-5; D is uncertain. This CDR3 spans 13 amino acids. The V end was cut by 5 bases, the J end by 6 bases, with 11 bases between. Looked up from germline, CDR1 is MNHNY and CDR2 is SVGAGI (reference sequence). The CDR3 here is CASSAGGRQPQHF. Written as DNA, the CDR3 is TGTGCCAGCAGTGCCGGAGGGCGTCAGCCCCAGCATTTT.

Sample share makes this clonotype medium-sized. The chain is built from TRBV7-8 and TRBJ2-7; D possibly matches TRBD1 or TRBD2 (5 bases each). From germline, CDR1 is SGHVS and CDR2 FQNEAQ. The CDR3 consists of 15 residues. V gave up 2 bases and J gave up 6 bases, with 17 bases separating them. The CDR3 DNA is TGTGCCAGCAGCTTACTTACGGGACGGGCACTCGAGCAGTACTTC. Amino acid sequence: CASSLLTGRALEQYF. Filled out from reference TRBV7-8 and TRBJ2-7, the complete variable domain reads GAGVSQSPRYKVAKRGQDVALRCDPISGHVSLFWYQQALGQGPEFLTYFQNEAQLDKSGLPSDRFFAERPEGSVSTLKIQRTQQEDSAVYLCASSLLTGRALEQYFGPGTRLTVT.

This clonotype was counted a few times. V and J are TRBV6-5 and TRBJ1-2, with 12 nucleotides matching TRBD1. Germline V gene lookup returns CDR1 MNHEY and CDR2 SVGAGI. The ends lost 4 bases at V and 7 bases at J; junction bases unmatched: 10. CDR3 length equals 16 residues. CDR3 protein: CASSSQPGQGASGYTF. The CDR3 DNA follows: TGTGCCAGCAGTTCGCAACCGGGACAGGGGGCCTCTGGCTACACCTTC.

The V gene is TRBV7-6, the J gene TRBJ1-2, with 8 bases matching TRBD1. Germline assignment: CDR1 SGHVS and CDR2 FNYEAQ. This CDR3 region has 16 residues. The V segment lost 3 bases and the J segment 5 bases; nucleotides outside the gene matches: 11. The CDR3 DNA follows: TGTGCCAGCAGCTTGGGGGCCGGGACAGGCGTATATGGCTACACCTTC. This codes for CASSLGAGTGVYGYTF.